These 22 T cell receptor beta chains came from one sample sequenced in a study of cytomegalovirus exposure and HLA in healthy donors. Vbeta (60) and Jbeta (13) primers were used in the PCR. Method: immunoSEQ multiplex PCR; TCRdb's copy keeps in-frame clones and lacks some. This table has some 110,000 clones, roughly 9% appearing once. Sequencing was done on a sample of PBMCs. These receptors came from a young man in good health and CMV-seronegative.

The chain has TRBV2 and TRBJ2-5, with 9 bases matching TRBD2. Near its end, the DNA agrees better with TRBJ2-7, so the J call may be wrong. Germline values: CDR1 SNHLY, CDR2 FYNNEI. The CDR3 sequence is 14 residues long. CDR3 in amino acids: CASSEGLAVYEQYF. The CDR3 region has the DNA TGTGCCAGCAGTGAGGGACTAGCTGTCTACGAGCAGTACTTC.

The chain couples TRBV5-1 to TRBJ2-7; perhaps TRBD1 as D (6 bases). Germline CDR1 and CDR2: SGHRS and YFSETQ. Trimming removed 4 bases from V and 3 bases from J, with 11 bases in between. This CDR3 is 13 amino acids long. CDR3 region: CASSTWTDYEQYF. CDR3 coding DNA: TGCGCCAGCAGCACCTGGACAGACTACGAGCAGTACTTC.

The chain joins TRBV10-3 to TRBJ1-4; D is uncertain. Germline V gene sequence: CDR1 ENHRY, CDR2 SYGVKD. Trimming shortened V by 8 bases and J by 8 bases, and 15 bases separated the two germline ends. The CDR3 loop spans 13 amino acids. The CDR3 sequence is CAISEGLDEKLFF. The CDR3 DNA reads as TGTGCCATCTCGGAGGGATTAGACGAAAAACTGTTTTTT.

This clone has a handful of counts. The chain couples TRBV29-1 to TRBJ2-7; no clear D. Trimming took 5 bases from V and 1 from J, leaving 12 bases between them. Germline lookup yields CDR1 SQVTM and CDR2 ANQGSEA. CDR3 size: 13 residues. The CDR3 loop reads CSVRNRGSYEQYF. The CDR3 DNA is TGCAGCGTTCGGAATAGAGGATCCTACGAGCAGTACTTC.

This clone was detected only a few times. V gene TRBV2 combines with J gene TRBJ1-2; 7 nucleotides align to TRBD1. There are 15 residues in the CDR3. The germline V gene encodes CDR1 SNHLY and CDR2 FYNNEI. J was trimmed by 2 bases and V by 4 bases; bases with no gene match: 7. The CDR3 reads CASSVRDRENYGYTF. The CDR3 bases are TGTGCCAGCAGTGTTCGGGACAGAGAAAACTATGGCTACACCTTC.

The rearrangement uses TRBV29-1 and TRBJ2-3; TRBD1 aligns across 9 bases. The CDR3 has 16 amino acids. The germline CDR1 and CDR2 sequences are SQVTM and ANQGSEA. The J segment lost 6 bases and the V segment lost 6 bases, leaving 16 bases of the junction unmatched. The CDR3 sequence: CSVLAAHRDRDDTQYF. Written as DNA, the CDR3 is TGCAGCGTCTTAGCGGCCCACCGGGACAGGGATGATACGCAGTATTTT.

The chain is built from TRBV7-3 and TRBJ2-7; TRBD2 aligns across 8 bases. The J segment lost 2 bases and the V segment lost 1 base, leaving 1 base of the junction unmatched. The CDR3 runs 14 residues. The germline V gene encodes CDR1 SGHTA and CDR2 FQGTGA. The CDR3 here is CASSLSGGPYEQYF. Here the CDR3 DNA reads TGTGCCAGCAGCTTAAGCGGGGGGCCCTACGAGCAGTACTTC.

This clone showed up just a few times. The chain employs TRBV5-1 and TRBJ2-2; 8 bases are a match to TRBD1. The V segment lost 7 bases and the J segment 7 bases; nucleotides outside the gene matches: 12. The germline V gene encodes CDR1 SGHRS and CDR2 YFSETQ. The CDR3 covers 15 residues. The CDR3 spells CASCGQGGAGGELFF. CDR3 bases: TGCGCCAGCTGCGGACAGGGAGGTGCGGGCGGGGAGCTGTTTTTT.

The gene calls are TRBV6-5 and TRBJ1-5; 11 bases match TRBD1. The V gene end was trimmed by 5 bases and the J gene end by 7 bases; junction bases not matched to a gene: 7. Germline V lookup: CDR1 MNHEY, CDR2 SVGAGI. The CDR3 is 15 residues long. CDR3 region: CASSNGDRGYQPQHF. The CDR3 DNA reads TGTGCCAGCAGTAACGGGGACAGGGGGTACCAGCCCCAGCATTTT.

The chain carries TRBV7-9 and TRBJ2-2, with 7 bases that match TRBD2. This CDR3 contains 14 residues. CDR1 SEHNR and CDR2 FQNEAQ come from the germline V gene (reference sequence). Unmatched junction bases numbered 3, after V lost 6 bases and J lost 2 bases. The CDR3 bases are TGTGCCAGCAGACCTAGCGGTAACACCGGGGAGCTGTTTTTT. As protein: CASRPSGNTGELFF.

The CDR3 loop reads CASSSVLNEQFF. In DNA form, the CDR3 reads TGTGCCAGCAGTTCTGTCCTCAATGAGCAGTTCTTC. J is TRBJ2-1 and V is TRBV6-6; no firm D call. In germline, CDR1 is MNHNY, CDR2 SVGAGI (reference sequence). This CDR3 spans 12 amino acids. The V gene lost 4 bases and the J gene lost 6 bases, with 7 bases spanning the gap.

Concerning this clone itself: Mismatch with germline at one junction end may stem from a read error. CDR3 DNA sequence: TGCGCCAGCAGCCGGGGGACAAGCTCCTACGGGCAGTACTTC. Encoded protein: CASSRGTSSYGQYF. The V call is TRBV4-1, the J call TRBJ2-7; tentative D call: TRBD1 (6 bases). Germline CDR1 is MGHRA and CDR2 is YSYEKL. This CDR3 spans 14 amino acids.

The chain joins TRBV21-1 to TRBJ1-1; the tabulated D call, TRBD1, remains unverified against the DNA. TRBV21-1 is a pseudogene locus. The CDR3 extends over 14 amino acids. CDR3 region: CASSRTALNTEAFF. Here the CDR3 DNA reads TGTGCCAGCAGCCGGACAGCCTTGAACACTGAAGCTTTCTTT.

This clone occurred a few times. CDR3 residues: CASSFGTSGHKGIYNEQFF. The CDR3 bases are TGCGCCAGCAGCTTCGGGACTAGCGGGCACAAAGGAATCTACAATGAGCAGTTCTTC. V and J are TRBV5-1 and TRBJ2-1; the match to TRBD2 covers 12 bases. This CDR3 is built from 19 residues. The V gene end was trimmed by 2 bases and the J gene end by 3 bases; junction bases not matched to a gene: 12. The V gene's germline CDR1 is SGHRS and CDR2 YFSETQ.

This clone was counted between two and nine times. The V call is TRBV28, the J call TRBJ1-5; 8 bases map to TRBD1. This CDR3 has 16 residues. Germline V lookup: CDR1 MDHEN, CDR2 SYDVKM. The ends lost 6 bases at V and 7 bases at J; junction bases unmatched: 14. The DNA of the CDR3 is TGTGCCAGCAGCACCACAGGGGGGCGCGTTTCCCAGCCCCAGCATTTT. Its protein is CASSTTGGRVSQPQHF.

This clone was seen a few times. The chain joins TRBV10-2 to TRBJ1-3; tentative D call: TRBD1 (5 bases). Germline values: CDR1 WSHSY, CDR2 SAAADI. Trimming shortened V by 3 bases and J by 2 bases, and 14 bases separated the two germline ends. The length of the CDR3 is 16 residues. CDR3 amino acids: CASSDPGTRTGNTIYF. The DNA of the CDR3 is TGCGCCAGCAGTGACCCCGGGACTCGAACTGGAAACACCATATATTTT.

This sequence joins TRBV28 and TRBJ1-1; the D is unclear. The length of the CDR3 is 14 residues. Germline-derived CDR1 and CDR2 are MDHEN and SYDVKM. The V end lost 6 bases, the J end lost 4 bases, and 15 bases lay between the germline ends. For the CDR3, the DNA is TGTGCCAGCAGCAGACCAACAGAAGGCACTGAAGCTTTCTTT. Residues: CASSRPTEGTEAFF. The variable domain in full, completed from reference TRBV28 and TRBJ1-1, reads DVKVTQSSRYLVKRTGEKVFLECVQDMDHENMFWYRQDPGLGLRLIYFSYDVKMKEKGDIPEGYSVSREKKERFSLILESASTNQTSMYLCASSRPTEGTEAFFGQGTRLTVV.

This clone was seen a handful of times. The chain recombines TRBV7-9 with TRBJ2-5, with 12 bases fitting TRBD2. Trimming removed 5 bases from V and 1 base from J; junction bases left unmatched: 8. CDR1 and CDR2 from the germline V gene are SEHNR and FQNEAQ (reference sequence). The CDR3 contains 17 residues. The DNA of the CDR3 is TGTGCCAGCAGCCCAGTGACTAGCGGGGGACTCCAAGAGACCCAGTACTTC. Translation gives CASSPVTSGGLQETQYF. Drawing the rest from reference TRBV7-9 and TRBJ2-5, the complete variable domain is DTGVSQNPRHKITKRGQNVTFRCDPISEHNRLYWYRQTLGQGPEFLTYFQNEAQLEKSRLLSDRFSAERPKGSFSTLEIQRTEQGDSAMYLCASSPVTSGGLQETQYFGPGTRLLVL.

This clone was seen only a few times. This rearrangement joins TRBV18 to TRBJ1-5, with a tentative D call TRBD1 (5 bases). Trimming took off 5 bases at V and 5 bases at J, with 10 bases between the two ends. Per germline, CDR1 KGHSH and CDR2 LQKENI. The CDR3 runs 13 residues. The CDR3 loop is CASSASTDQPQHF. CDR3 nucleotides: TGTGCCAGCTCAGCCTCGACAGATCAGCCCCAGCATTTT.

The sample holds a few counts of this clone. In DNA, the CDR3 is TGCGCCAGCAGTGAGTCTAGGACAGGCTCGGAAGCTTTCTTT. This encodes CASSESRTGSEAFF. The V gene is TRBV10-1, the J gene TRBJ1-1, with 7 bases aligning to TRBD1. There are 14 residues in the CDR3. Trimming cost V 0 bases and J 8 bases; bases outside gene matches: 6. Germline V gives CDR1 WNHNN, CDR2 SYGVQD (reference sequence).

The chain recombines TRBV9 with TRBJ2-1, with no clear D. The germline V gene encodes CDR1 SGDLS and CDR2 YYNGEE. The V end was cut by 0 bases, the J end by 6 bases, with 10 bases between. This CDR3 comprises 14 residues. The CDR3 DNA is TGTGCCAGCAGCGTAGGGCGGTACCTCAATGAGCAGTTCTTC. Translated: CASSVGRYLNEQFF.

This clone was counted a few times. The rearrangement uses TRBV30 and TRBJ1-2; unclear D gene. CDR3 size: 15 residues. V lost 0 bases, J lost 0 bases, and 11 bases lay in between. Germline CDR1 is GTSNPN and CDR2 is SVGIG (reference sequence). The CDR3 sequence is CAWSVAGVPNYGYTF. The CDR3, as DNA: TGTGCCTGGAGTGTAGCCGGGGTCCCTAACTATGGCTACACCTTC.